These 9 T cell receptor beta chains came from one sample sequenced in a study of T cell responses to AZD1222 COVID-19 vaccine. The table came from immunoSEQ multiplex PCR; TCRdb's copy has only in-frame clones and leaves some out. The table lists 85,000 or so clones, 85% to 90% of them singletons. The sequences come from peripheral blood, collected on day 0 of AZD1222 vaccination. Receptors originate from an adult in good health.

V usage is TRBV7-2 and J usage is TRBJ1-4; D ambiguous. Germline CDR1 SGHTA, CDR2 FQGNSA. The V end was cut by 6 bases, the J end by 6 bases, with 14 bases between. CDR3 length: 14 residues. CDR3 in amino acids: CASRLDGAHEKLFF. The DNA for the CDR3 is TGTGCCAGCAGATTGGACGGAGCCCATGAAAAACTGTTTTTT.

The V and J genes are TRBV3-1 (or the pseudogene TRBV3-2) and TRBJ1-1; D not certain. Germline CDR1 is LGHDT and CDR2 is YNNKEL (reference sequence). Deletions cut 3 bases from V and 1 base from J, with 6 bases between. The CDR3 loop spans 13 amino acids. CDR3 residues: CASSQWPNTEAFF. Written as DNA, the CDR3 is TGTGCCAGCAGCCAGTGGCCGAACACTGAAGCTTTCTTT.

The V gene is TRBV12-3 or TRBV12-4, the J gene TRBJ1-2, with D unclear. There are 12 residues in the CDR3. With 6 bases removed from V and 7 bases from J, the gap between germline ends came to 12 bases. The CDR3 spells CASSMRTSGYTF. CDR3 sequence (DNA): TGTGCCAGCAGCATGCGGACGAGTGGCTACACCTTC.

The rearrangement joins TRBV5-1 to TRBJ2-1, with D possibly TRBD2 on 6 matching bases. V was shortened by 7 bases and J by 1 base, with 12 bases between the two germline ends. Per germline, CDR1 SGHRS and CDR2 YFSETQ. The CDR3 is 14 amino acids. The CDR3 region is CASGEAESYNEQFF. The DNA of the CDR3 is TGCGCCAGCGGGGAGGCCGAATCCTACAATGAGCAGTTCTTC.

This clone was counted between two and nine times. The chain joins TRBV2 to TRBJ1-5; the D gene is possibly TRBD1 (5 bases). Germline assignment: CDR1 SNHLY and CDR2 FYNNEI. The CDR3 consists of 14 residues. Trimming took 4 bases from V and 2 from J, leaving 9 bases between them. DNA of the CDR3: TGTGCCAGCAGTGCCAGGGAGGGCAATCAGCCCCAGCATTTT. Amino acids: CASSAREGNQPQHF.

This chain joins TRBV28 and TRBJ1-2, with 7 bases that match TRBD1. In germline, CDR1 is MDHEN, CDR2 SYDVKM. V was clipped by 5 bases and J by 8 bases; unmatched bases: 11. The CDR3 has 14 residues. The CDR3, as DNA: TGTGCCAGCAGTCTGGGACAGAGTGGAGGCGGCTACACCTTC. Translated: CASSLGQSGGGYTF.

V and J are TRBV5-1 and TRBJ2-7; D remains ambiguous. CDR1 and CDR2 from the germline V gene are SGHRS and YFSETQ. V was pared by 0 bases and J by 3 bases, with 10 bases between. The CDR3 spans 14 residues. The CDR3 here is CASSLEASYYEQYF. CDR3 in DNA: TGCGCCAGCAGCTTGGAGGCCAGTTACTACGAGCAGTACTTC.

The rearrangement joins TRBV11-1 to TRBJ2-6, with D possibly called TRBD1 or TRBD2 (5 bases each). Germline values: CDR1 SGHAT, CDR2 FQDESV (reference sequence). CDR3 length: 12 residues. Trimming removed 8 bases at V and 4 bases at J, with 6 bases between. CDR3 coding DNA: TGTGCCAGCGGGGGAGGGGCCAACGTCCTGACTTTC. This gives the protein CASGGGANVLTF.

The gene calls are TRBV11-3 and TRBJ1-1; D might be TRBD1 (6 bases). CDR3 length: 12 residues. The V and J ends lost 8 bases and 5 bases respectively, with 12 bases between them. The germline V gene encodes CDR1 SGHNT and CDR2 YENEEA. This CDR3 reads CASGAGVTEAFF. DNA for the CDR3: TGTGCCAGCGGGGCAGGGGTTACTGAAGCTTTCTTT.